Listed below are T cell receptor beta chains from one sample, sequenced in a study of cytomegalovirus exposure and HLA in healthy donors. Assay used: immunoSEQ multiplex PCR; TCRdb lists only in-frame clones, some missing. The data contain 150,000 to 200,000 clones, about four fifths of them singletons. The sample taken for sequencing was PBMCs. These receptors were taken from a woman under 30 in good health and CMV-seropositive. CDR3s include the opening cysteine and the closing phenylalanine or tryptophan. D genes are given only for firm matches. A clone size is listed for some rows: how often the clone was seen (once, few, many), or a class if it is expanded.

length	D	V	size	J	DNA	CDR3
12	NA	TRBV27	NA	TRBJ1-1	TGTGCCAGCACCGGGAGGGGGGGGGAAGCTTTCTTT	CASTGRGGEAFF
16	TRBD2	TRBV19	NA	TRBJ2-3	TGTGCCAGTAGTATAGTTTCCCCGACTAGCGCAGATACGCAGTATTTT	CASSIVSPTSADTQYF
15	NA	TRBV10-3	NA	TRBJ2-1	TGTGCCATCAGTGAGTCGGGGGGGCCCTACAATGAGCAGTTCTTC	CAISESGGPYNEQFF
15	TRBD1	TRBV18	NA	TRBJ2-5	TGTGCCAGCTCACCATCACAGGGGGCTGCTGAGACCCAGTACTTC	CASSPSQGAAETQYF
12	NA	TRBV9	NA	TRBJ1-2	TGTGCCAGCAGCCTGGGCGCGAGTGACTACACCTTC	CASSLGASDYTF
15	TRBD1	TRBV5-1	few	TRBJ1-6	TGCGCCAGCAGCTTGAGCGGACAGGGACTTTCACCCCTCCACTTT	CASSLSGQGLSPLHF
15	TRBD1	TRBV9	NA	TRBJ2-5	TGTGCCAGCAGCGTAGCACAGGGGATCCAAGAGACCCAGTACTTC	CASSVAQGIQETQYF
17	NA	TRBV21-1	once	TRBJ2-1	NA	CASSKDFAGGTYNEQFF
14	NA	TRBV2	NA	TRBJ2-3	TGTGCCATCCCGACCTACAGGGACACAGATACGCAGTATTTT	CAIPTYRDTDTQYF
15	NA	TRBV7-9	NA	TRBJ1-2	TGTGCCAGCAGCTTAACTACAGGGAAGAACTATGGCTACACCTTC	CASSLTTGKNYGYTF
15	TRBD1	TRBV6-6	NA	TRBJ2-2	TGTGCCAGCAGGGACCGGGACAGAGTCACCGGGGAGCTGTTTTTT	CASRDRDRVTGELFF
11	TRBD1	TRBV29-1	few	TRBJ1-2	TGCAGCGTAGGGGGCCACTATGGCTACACCTTC	CSVGGHYGYTF
12	NA	TRBV2	few	TRBJ1-5	TGTGCCAGCAGAGGGGAACATCAGCCCCAGCATTTT	CASRGEHQPQHF
14	TRBD1	TRBV5-1	few	TRBJ1-2	TGCGCCAGCAGCCTGGGACAGGCCTCCTATGGCTACACCTTC	CASSLGQASYGYTF
19	TRBD2	TRBV19	NA	TRBJ2-3	TGTGCCAGTAGTCGGGTAGCGGGGGCCTCCCGTGCTAGCACAGATACGCAGTATTTT	CASSRVAGASRASTDTQYF
17	NA	TRBV5-4	NA	TRBJ2-1	TGTGCCAGCAGCATGTCTGAGGCCTCCATTTCCTACAATGAGCAGTTCTTC	CASSMSEASISYNEQFF
15	NA	TRBV6-1	few	TRBJ1-6	TGTGCCAGCAGTGAACCAAGGGCACAGGGTTCACCCCTCCACTTT	CASSEPRAQGSPLHF
15	TRBD1	TRBV27	NA	TRBJ1-5	TGTGCCAGCAGTTTATCATGGACAGGATATCAGCCCCAGCATTTT	CASSLSWTGYQPQHF